The rows below give T cell receptor beta chains drawn from one sample of a study of neurological immune-mediated disorders. TCRdb reprocessed the 5' RACE reads with MiXCR, giving one entry per CDR3 protein. Counted here are some 43,000 distinct CDR3 sequences, 2% to 2.5% occurring once; the ten biggest clones make up 9.5% to 15%. Source material: PBMCs. These receptors came from a man aged 30 to 45 with multiple sclerosis. CDR3s include the opening cysteine and the closing phenylalanine or tryptophan. A D gene is named only where the DNA matches it firmly. Clone sizes are given selectively: once, few, many, or a class where the clone is expanded.

V	D	J	size	DNA	CDR3
TRBV5-5	-	TRBJ2-5	many	TGTGCCAGCAGCTTGGAAGTCGGGCGGGCGGAGACCCAGTACTTC	CASSLEVGRAETQYF
TRBV5-1	TRBD1	TRBJ2-1	many	TGCGCCAGCAGCACAGGGGACTACAATGAGCAGTTCTTC	CASSTGDYNEQFF
TRBV5-1	-	TRBJ1-3	many	TGCGCCAGCACAGACACCTACACCATATATTTT	CASTDTYTIYF
TRBV6-6	TRBD1	TRBJ1-1	many	TGTGCCAGCAGTGGAAGGACAGGGGGGGGCACTGAAGCTTTCTTT	CASSGRTGGGTEAFF
TRBV24-1	TRBD1	TRBJ2-5	many	TGTGCCACCAGTGACTGGACAGGGGGCGAGGAGACCCAGTACTTC	CATSDWTGGEETQYF
TRBV7-2	-	TRBJ1-2	many	TGTGCCAGCAGCGCGGCAGGGAACTATGGCTACACCTTC	CASSAAGNYGYTF
TRBV28	TRBD2	TRBJ2-7	-	TGTGCCAGCAGTTCCTACAGAGCGGGAGGAACCTCTTACGAGCAGTACTTC	CASSSYRAGGTSYEQYF
TRBV5-1	-	TRBJ1-5	-	TGCGCCAGCAGCCCGGAAGGACAGTACTATCAGCCCCAGCATTTT	CASSPEGQYYQPQHF
TRBV12-3/TRBV12-4	TRBD2	TRBJ2-7	many	TGTGCCAGCAGTTCCCGGACTAGCGATAACTCCTACGAGCAGTACTTC	CASSSRTSDNSYEQYF
TRBV6-2/TRBV6-3	-	TRBJ2-2	-	TGTGCCAGCAGTTACTCGGGACACATGAACACCGGGGAGCTGTTTTTT	CASSYSGHMNTGELFF
TRBV7-8	-	TRBJ1-2	few	TGTGCCAGCAGCCTAACCGATGCACAGGGTTTGGGCTACACCTTC	CASSLTDAQGLGYTF
TRBV6-6	TRBD2	TRBJ2-7	many	TGTGCCAGCAGTCCCCCCGCGAGCGGGGGGAGCTCCTACGAGCAGTACTTC	CASSPPASGGSSYEQYF
TRBV20-1	-	TRBJ1-1	many	TGCAGTGCTAGAGTCTCTGTATTTGGGGTGGGTAATGGGGTGGAAGCTTTCTTT	CSARVSVFGVGNGVEAFF
TRBV5-1	TRBD2	TRBJ2-1	many	TGCGCCAGCAGCTTGGAGAGCGGGGCCTACAATGAGCAGTTCTTC	CASSLESGAYNEQFF
TRBV6-5	TRBD1	TRBJ1-1	many	TGTGCCAGCAGCCCCTACGTCCGGACAGGGATGGTCACTGAAGCTTTCTTT	CASSPYVRTGMVTEAFF